The entry below gives a single TCR beta chain sequence along with its context. This clone was recorded once. Its recognized antigen is unknown. No quality values exist for individual bases; no much larger clone is one base distant. Per the germline V gene, SQVTM is the CDR1 and ANQGSEA is the CDR2. From the cysteine through the phenylalanine, the CDR3 covers 13 amino acids. Only the CDR3 DNA stays, 39 bases, in frame from base 1. V loses 4 bases at its end and J loses 4 bases; junction bases beyond the gene matches: 4. Genomic DNA was isolated from the sorted cells so that the TCRbeta CDR3 region could be sequenced. The immunoSEQ Assay was used for sequencing of TCRbeta CDR3 regions. TCRdb limited this immuneACCESS table to in-frame rearrangements with V and J called. A share of clones is missing; checked studies link under half to unresolved V genes, and the rest is unexplained. This sample lists about 53,000 clones; just under 80% were detected once. 2% to 3% of the sample comes from the top ten.

These data are taken from a study of OX40 agonist ivuxolimab in advanced cancers. Broadly, across the study: Ivuxolimab, which targeted the costimulatory receptor OX40 (CD134), was an agonistic, fully human IgG2 monoclonal antibody. Intravenous ivuxolimab was administered to patients every 2 weeks at six dose levels: 0.01, 0.1, 0.3, 1.5, 3 and 10 mg/kg. Among the 52 dose-escalation patients, some 20 had hepatocellular carcinoma, some 15 melanoma, 9 renal cell carcinoma and 9 head and neck cancer. In the dose-escalation cohort, over 65% of patients were male, and the mean age was roughly 60 years, with a range of about 20 to 79. Prior anti-PD-1, anti-PD-L1 or anti-CTLA-4 therapy was permitted, and checkpoint inhibitors had been received by less than 45% of dose-escalation patients. Partial responses occurred in three dose-escalation patients, of whom one had hepatocellular carcinoma and two had cutaneous melanoma. The purpose of peripheral TCRbeta sequencing was to test whether ivuxolimab changed TCR sequence diversity and led to clonal T-cell expansion. The paper describes the monotherapy dose-escalation part (N of about 47 patients) of the phase I trial of ivuxolimab. Overall study outcomes, separate from this receptor: On average, CD8+ T cells showed more expanded clones than CD4+ T cells after ivuxolimab. Partial responders in the 0.1-3.0 mg/kg groups had among the lowest normalized peripheral clonal expansion, especially among CD8+ T cells. At doses of 0.1 to 3.0 mg/kg, clonal expansion of both CD4+ and CD8+ T cells in blood was seen between baseline and week 6. Low levels of normalized T-cell clonal expansion were also shown by some nonresponding patients. Antigen specificity was not determined for the clonally expanded peripheral T cells.

The trial excluded patients who had a history of autoimmune disease or were on systemic immunosuppression. In every dose cohort, peripheral blood was drawn for TCR sequencing at baseline, cycle 4 day 1, and cycle 7 day 1. The samples were taken from a phase I, first-in-human, multicenter, open-label dose-escalation trial of ivuxolimab. Adults with locally advanced or metastatic head and neck squamous cell, hepatocellular, melanoma or renal cell carcinoma were enrolled in the trial. CD4+ and CD8+ T cells were sorted separately from peripheral blood before TCR sequencing. The receptor was derived from an adult with an advanced solid tumor such as melanoma, head and neck, liver or kidney cancer. This sample comprised CD4+ or CD8+ T cells sorted from blood, obtained in a trial of the OX40 agonist ivuxolimab. Rearrangement joined TRBV29-1 to TRBJ2-5; 9 nucleotides in the junction match TRBD2. In nucleotides, the sequence is TGCAGCGTTGTCCCTAGCGGGGCAGAGACCCAGTACTTC. Its coded protein is CSVVPSGAETQYF.